This T cell receptor (beta chain) was identified during a study of T cell responses to AZD1222 COVID-19 vaccine. Overall study context: Pooling was applied to second doses at about 4 or about 12 weeks.

The table came from immunoSEQ multiplex PCR; TCRdb's copy has only in-frame clones and leaves some out. The sample shows 65,000 to 70,000 clones, 88% of them seen only once. Findings of the study overall: At study baseline, merely five or six AZD1222 recipients were seropositive.

In germline, CDR1 is SGHTA, CDR2 FQGNSA. V shed 0 bases and J 0 bases; nucleotides not matched to a gene: 15. This CDR3 has 20 residues. Worth noting for this clone: Its cognate antigen is unknown.

The material sequenced was peripheral blood, taken on day 0 of AZD1222 vaccination. The genes are TRBV7-2 and TRBJ2-3; 7 bases are shared with TRBD2. This clonotype was obtained from an adult in good health. The CDR3 loop is CASSLAIDPMTSTSTDTQYF. CDR3 DNA sequence: TGTGCCAGCAGCTTAGCAATAGATCCGATGACTAGCACCAGCACAGATACGCAGTATTTT.